This T cell receptor (beta chain) appears in the sequencing data of a study of blood T cell repertoires in COVID-19. In the original analysis: For nucleated cells, counts were estimated from reference gene primer amplification. Clones were sequenced by immunoSEQ multiplex PCR, and TCRdb holds only the in-frame ones, with some missing. That table supplies the V and J calls and clone size; D and trimming were determined from the DNA. The sample has roughly 230,000 clones, approximately 83% seen once. The age range of participants was about 18 to 100 years, with residence in about 25 US areas. The table lists this clone with a count of one. Sequences were obtained from PBMCs or T cells enriched from blood (not recorded which). The source is a woman aged 60-70 years who had recovered from COVID-19.

The CDR3, as DNA: TGCGCCAGCAGCTTTCAAGGGGGCCCCATCGAGCAGTACTTC. Translation: CASSFQGGPIEQYF. V usage is TRBV5-1 and J usage is TRBJ2-7; 7 nucleotides align to TRBD1. CDR3 size: 14 residues. The germline V gene encodes CDR1 SGHRS and CDR2 YFSETQ. V shed 2 bases, J shed 6 bases, and the junction held 8 bases outside the gene matches.